Listed here are 29 T cell receptor beta chains from one sample, sequenced in a study of T cells after yellow fever vaccination. TCRdb ran MiXCR on the 5' RACE reads and lists one entry per CDR3 protein. Here the sample spans some 350,000 distinct CDR3 sequences, roughly 3.9% being singletons. The specimen was PBMCs, collected 5 days after the yellow fever booster vaccination. The receptors were gathered from a man aged 18 to 30 who received the YFV17D yellow fever vaccine.

This clonotype was picked up a small number of times. The CDR3 sequence: CASSLAGGQLYEQYV. The CDR3 DNA is TGTGCCAGCAGCTTAGCTGGGGGGCAGCTCTACGAGCAGTACGTC. The V and J genes are TRBV7-8 and TRBJ2-7; the D gene could be TRBD1 or TRBD2 (6 bases each). Trimming took 0 bases from V and 3 from J, leaving 12 bases between them. This CDR3 is 15 amino acids long. Looked up from germline, CDR1 is SGHVS and CDR2 is FQNEAQ.

The chain is built from TRBV7-2 and TRBJ2-7; 11 bases are a match to TRBD2. The CDR3 has 16 residues. The V and J ends lost 3 bases and 2 bases, in that order; junction bases with no gene match: 6. CDR1 is SGHTA, CDR2 FQGNSA, per germline. DNA for the CDR3: TGTGCCAGCAGCTTCCCTAGCGGGGGGACCCCCTACGAGCAGTACTTC. Its protein is CASSFPSGGTPYEQYF.

This clonotype has a handful of counts. This chain links TRBV4-1 with TRBJ2-2; the match to TRBD2 covers 7 bases. V gave up 4 bases and J gave up 2 bases; unmatched junction bases: 7. Germline V lookup: CDR1 MGHRA, CDR2 YSYEKL. CDR3 length equals 16 residues. CDR3 nucleotide sequence: TGCGCCAGCAGCCGCTCGACTAGCTTCAACACCGGGGAGCTGTTTTTT. It codes for CASSRSTSFNTGELFF.

This clonotype was counted a few times. V usage is TRBV6-6 and J usage is TRBJ2-5, with D maybe TRBD1 (6 bases). The V gene lost 7 bases and the J gene lost 2 bases, with 14 bases spanning the gap. The CDR3 has 14 amino acids. Germline-derived CDR1 and CDR2 are MNHNY and SVGAGI (reference sequence). CDR3 protein: CASNSQGLQETQYF. CDR3 in DNA: TGTGCCAGCAACAGTCAGGGGCTACAAGAGACCCAGTACTTC.

V usage is TRBV6-6 and J usage is TRBJ1-5; D uncertain. CDR3 size: 14 residues. Germline CDR1 is MNHNY and CDR2 is SVGAGI (reference sequence). CDR3 region: CATSRRGSGQPQHF. CDR3 nucleotides: TGTGCGACCTCCCGGCGGGGTTCAGGTCAGCCCCAGCATTTT.

This clonotype appeared a few times. V is TRBV7-2 and J is TRBJ2-7; D uncertain. The CDR3 contains 14 residues. CDR1 is SGHTA, CDR2 FQGNSA, per germline. Trimming stripped 3 bases from V and 0 bases from J, with 9 bases between. The CDR3 region is CASSLSGASYEQYF. The CDR3 DNA is TGTGCCAGCAGCTTGTCAGGTGCCTCCTACGAGCAGTACTTC. The variable domain in full, completed from reference TRBV7-2 and TRBJ2-7, reads GAGVSQSPSNKVTEKGKDVELRCDPISGHTALYWYRQSLGQGLEFLIYFQGNSAPDKSGLPSDRFSAERTGGSVSTLTIQRTQQEDSAVYLCASSLSGASYEQYFGPGTRLTVT.

This chain connects TRBV3-1 to TRBJ2-5; D ambiguous. Trimming left V 3 bases short and J 4 bases short, with 9 bases between. CDR3 length: 13 residues. Germline V gives CDR1 LGHDT, CDR2 YNNKEL (reference sequence). The CDR3 sequence: CASSQQDRETQYF. CDR3 nucleotides: TGTGCCAGCAGCCAGCAGGACCGAGAGACCCAGTACTTC.

The chain couples TRBV7-2 to TRBJ1-4; no clear D. V was shortened by 5 bases and J by 4 bases, with 11 bases between the two germline ends. CDR3 length equals 14 residues. Per the germline V gene, CDR1 is SGHTA and CDR2 is FQGNSA. The CDR3 nucleotides are TGTGCCAGCAGCCCCGGATTTCATAATGAAAAACTGTTTTTT. Protein: CASSPGFHNEKLFF.

This clonotype occurred many times. This chain uses TRBV20-1 with TRBJ1-5; the D gene is possibly TRBD1 (5 bases). The CDR3 covers 18 residues. V was shortened by 0 bases and J by 3 bases, with 21 bases between the two germline ends. CDR1 is DFQATT and CDR2 is SNEGSKA in the germline V gene (reference sequence). CDR3: CSARDKVRGASPNQPQHF. CDR3 bases: TGCAGTGCTAGAGATAAGGTTCGTGGGGCCAGCCCCAATCAGCCCCAGCATTTT.

The rearrangement links TRBV7-8 to TRBJ2-5; 14 positions agree with TRBD2. V was pared by 3 bases and J by 0 bases, with 21 bases of the junction left unmatched. Germline assignment: CDR1 SGHVS and CDR2 FQNEAQ. CDR3 length equals 23 residues. The DNA of the CDR3 is TGTGCCAGCAGCTTTCTGGCAGGGAGATACGCGGGACTAGCGGGGGTCCACCAAGAGACCCAGTACTTC. This encodes CASSFLAGRYAGLAGVHQETQYF.

At least ten counts were recorded for this clonotype. V is TRBV7-9 and J is TRBJ1-4, with 10 bases identical to TRBD1. The CDR3 sequence is 15 residues long. Trimming removed 5 bases from V and 7 bases from J; junction bases left unmatched: 7. Germline V gene lookup returns CDR1 SEHNR and CDR2 FQNEAQ (reference sequence). The CDR3 nucleotides read TGTGCCAGCAGCGTACCGGGACAGGGGCTTGAAAAACTGTTTTTT. Its translation is CASSVPGQGLEKLFF.

This clonotype was recorded a few times. V usage is TRBV20-1 and J usage is TRBJ1-1; D is unclear. CDR3 length: 12 residues. The V end was cut by 0 bases, the J end by 6 bases, with 8 bases between. CDR1 and CDR2 from the germline V gene are DFQATT and SNEGSKA (reference sequence). In DNA form, the CDR3 reads TGCAGTGCTAGAGACCCGGGGTCTGAAGCTTTCTTT. Its protein product is CSARDPGSEAFF.

This clonotype was recorded at least ten times. V is TRBV28 and J is TRBJ1-2; D gene ambiguous. The ends were cut back, 1 base at V and 9 bases at J, with 9 bases in the middle. Germline CDR1 reads MDHEN; CDR2 reads SYDVKM. The CDR3 is made up of 12 amino acids. The CDR3 loop reads CASSLSTGSYTF. The DNA for the CDR3 is TGTGCCAGCAGTTTATCCACGGGGAGCTACACCTTC.

There are many counts of this clonotype. The chain recombines TRBV27 with TRBJ1-1, with 8 positions matching TRBD1. From germline, CDR1 is MNHEY and CDR2 SMNVEV (reference sequence). The CDR3 runs 13 residues. The junction had 6 bases not matched to a gene; V was cut back by 2 bases and J by 10 bases. Here the CDR3 reads CASSLGAGGLAFF. CDR3 DNA sequence: TGTGCCAGCAGTTTAGGTGCAGGGGGCTTAGCTTTCTTT.

A few counts support this clonotype. This chain joins TRBV20-1 and TRBJ2-5; D gene unclear. The V end was cut by 3 bases, the J end by 4 bases, with 18 bases between. Germline CDR1 and CDR2: DFQATT and SNEGSKA (reference sequence). The CDR3 runs 15 residues. The CDR3 DNA reads TGCAGTGCTAGGAGCCCCAAGCGCGCCTTAGAGACCCAGTACTTC. Its translation is CSARSPKRALETQYF.

The J gene is TRBJ2-5, the V gene TRBV27; either TRBD1 or TRBD2 may supply D (5 bases each). The CDR3 is 15 amino acids. Trimming took off 5 bases at V and 5 bases at J, with 18 bases between the two ends. Looked up from germline, CDR1 is MNHEY and CDR2 is SMNVEV (reference sequence). The CDR3 DNA reads TGTGCCAGCAGTCCCCTATGGGGCAGGGAGGAGACCCAGTACTTC. It translates to CASSPLWGREETQYF.

The table lists this clonotype with a few counts. The chain joins TRBV4-1 to TRBJ1-2; 11 nucleotides align to TRBD1. The CDR3 is 17 residues long. J lost 7 bases, V lost 2 bases, and 12 bases had no gene match. CDR1 and CDR2 (germline): MGHRA, YSYEKL. CDR3 protein: CASSQMTRDRGRSGYTF. The CDR3 coding sequence is TGCGCCAGCAGCCAAATGACCCGGGACAGGGGGAGGAGTGGCTACACCTTC.

The chain uses TRBV29-1 and TRBJ2-2; D unclear. The CDR3 loop spans 13 amino acids. Germline V CDR1 and CDR2: SQVTM, ANQGSEA. V was trimmed by 5 bases and J by 1 base, leaving 8 bases between them. CDR3 coding DNA: TGCAGCGTTAAGGATGGGAACACCGGGGAGCTGTTTTTT. Its translation is CSVKDGNTGELFF.

This chain links TRBV25-1 with TRBJ2-4; 10 positions match TRBD1. Germline CDR1 is MGHDK and CDR2 is SYGVNS. V dropped 2 bases and J dropped 10; count of bases not matched to a gene: 2. The CDR3 covers 13 residues. CDR3 amino acids: CASSERDRGIQYF. For the CDR3, the DNA is TGTGCCAGCAGTGAACGGGACAGGGGAATTCAGTACTTC.

This clonotype was picked up many times. V gene TRBV12-3 or TRBV12-4 combines with J gene TRBJ2-3; D is undetermined. Trimming took 4 bases from V and 5 from J, leaving 19 bases between them. The length of the CDR3 is 16 residues. This chain's CDR3 is CASSSRPGQAKDTQYF. CDR3 in DNA: TGTGCCAGCAGTTCCCGCCCCGGCCAGGCTAAAGATACGCAGTATTTT.

The chain joins TRBV29-1 to TRBJ2-3, with D uncertain. The CDR3 is made up of 12 amino acids. Germline CDR1 reads SQVTM; CDR2 reads ANQGSEA. The V end was cut by 4 bases, the J end by 1 base, with 6 bases between. CDR3 coding DNA: TGCAGCGTTGGTAGGGGCACAGATACGCAGTATTTT. This translates into CSVGRGTDTQYF.

The rearrangement uses TRBV10-3 and TRBJ2-3; possible D gene TRBD1, 6 bases. The V and J ends lost 4 bases and 2 bases respectively, with 7 bases between them. The CDR3 has 13 residues. Germline V lookup: CDR1 ENHRY, CDR2 SYGVKD. In DNA, the CDR3 is TGTGCCATCAGTGGGACAGTCACAGATACGCAGTATTTT. Protein product: CAISGTVTDTQYF.

This clonotype was seen many times. The chain uses TRBV25-1 and TRBJ2-5; D might be TRBD1 (6 bases). Per the germline V gene, CDR1 is MGHDK and CDR2 is SYGVNS. The CDR3 is 15 amino acids. Trimming removed 2 bases at V and 3 bases at J, with 13 bases between. The CDR3 DNA is TGTGCCAGCAGTGAACGAACAGGGCAAGAAGAGACCCAGTACTTC. Its protein is CASSERTGQEETQYF.

CDR3 DNA sequence: TGCGCCAGCAGTCAAGGGCCTGCTAACTATGGCTACACCTTC. The encoded protein is CASSQGPANYGYTF. The chain employs TRBV5-1 and TRBJ1-2; D is ambiguous. Germline V gene lookup returns CDR1 SGHRS and CDR2 YFSETQ. The length of the CDR3 is 14 residues. The germline V and J ends were trimmed by 5 bases and 0 bases, with 11 bases remaining between them.

The V and J genes are TRBV10-3 and TRBJ1-6; the D is unclear. The CDR3 covers 14 residues. Germline V lookup: CDR1 ENHRY, CDR2 SYGVKD. V was cut by 0 bases and J by 9 bases, with 9 bases left in between. The CDR3, as DNA: TGTGCCATCAGTGAGTCGGGGAGAGGTTCACCCCTCCACTTT. It yields the protein CAISESGRGSPLHF.

The rearrangement links TRBV18 to TRBJ2-1; 7 bases are shared with TRBD1. Germline V lookup: CDR1 KGHSH, CDR2 LQKENI. This CDR3 region has 15 residues. The V gene end was trimmed by 1 base and the J gene end by 4 bases; junction bases not matched to a gene: 4. The CDR3 DNA sequence: TGTGCCAGCTCACCACGGACAGGCCTATACAATGAGCAGTTCTTC. Its protein is CASSPRTGLYNEQFF. The whole variable domain, filled in from reference TRBV18 and TRBJ2-1, reads NAGVMQNPRHLVRRRGQEARLRCSPMKGHSHVYWYRQLPEEGLKFMVYLQKENIIDESGMPKERFSAEFPKEGPSILRIQQVVRGDSAAYFCASSPRTGLYNEQFFGPGTRLTVL.

This clonotype was picked up many times. The chain recombines TRBV3-1 with TRBJ2-2, with D possibly TRBD2 on 6 matching bases. CDR1 LGHDT and CDR2 YNNKEL come from the germline V gene (reference sequence). CDR3 length: 16 amino acids. V shed 4 bases and J shed 5 bases, with 17 bases lying between them. CDR3 in amino acids: CASSPPGEPGTGELFF. Here the CDR3 DNA reads TGTGCCAGCAGCCCCCCGGGGGAGCCCGGGACCGGGGAGCTGTTTTTT.

Many counts were recorded for this clonotype. The rearrangement joins TRBV6-6 to TRBJ1-1, with 8 bases identical to TRBD1. CDR1 is MNHNY, CDR2 SVGAGI, per germline (reference sequence). The CDR3 runs to 14 residues. V shed 2 bases, J shed 8 bases, and the junction held 7 bases outside the gene matches. The CDR3 reads CASSYDRGRWEAFF. CDR3 nucleotides: TGTGCCAGCAGTTACGACAGGGGTCGGTGGGAAGCTTTCTTT.

This clonotype was detected a few times. This sequence joins TRBV4-1 and TRBJ1-2; 7 bases match TRBD1. J was trimmed by 4 bases and V by 5 bases; bases with no gene match: 13. Germline V lookup: CDR1 MGHRA, CDR2 YSYEKL. The CDR3 is 16 residues long. CDR3 DNA: TGCGCCAGCAGCAACCCCGGGACAGCGTTCGGCTATGGCTACACCTTC. It translates to CASSNPGTAFGYGYTF.